This T cell receptor (beta chain) was observed in a study of OX40 agonist ivuxolimab in advanced cancers. Across the study: Checkpoint inhibitors had been given previously to 40% of patients.

On this clone itself: Its antigen is still unknown.

CDR1 and CDR2 (germline): MNHEY, SMNVEV (reference sequence). The CDR3 consists of 17 residues. Losses at the gene ends were 5 bases for V and 3 bases for J; bases not matched to a gene: 14. This table comes from immunoSEQ multiplex PCR, and its TCRdb copy is limited to in-frame clones, with some not included. Of 60,000 to 70,000 clones in the sample, roughly 80% are singletons; the top ten hold 0.95% to 1.5%. Study outcomes and limitations: At doses 0.1 to 3.0 mg/kg, CD4+ and CD8+ clones expanded. Some of the nonresponding patients also showed low levels of normalized T-cell clonal expansion.

The chain employs TRBV27 and TRBJ2-3; 7 nucleotides agree with TRBD1. The sequencing here drew on CD4+ or CD8+ T cells sorted from blood, taken in a trial of the OX40 agonist ivuxolimab. The sequence came from an adult with an advanced solid tumor such as melanoma, head and neck, liver or kidney cancer. The CDR3 coding sequence is TGTGCCAGCAGTCCCCGACAGGGTGGATTTTCAACAGATACGCAGTATTTT. This codes for CASSPRQGGFSTDTQYF.